Reported below is one TCR beta chain. Profiled with immunoSEQ multiplex PCR; TCRdb holds only in-frame clones, not every one. The table records 35,000 to 45,000 clones, around nine tenths of them present only once. This specimen comes from a study of regulatory dendritic cells for organ transplantation. The V gene end was trimmed by 5 bases and the J gene end by 2 bases; junction bases not matched to a gene: 5. The CDR3 is 14 residues long. Germline V gives CDR1 MNHEY, CDR2 SMNVEV (reference sequence). The V call is TRBV27, the J call TRBJ2-7; TRBD2 matches 8 bases. Sample: naive CD8+ T cells from blood. Subset here: CD45RA+ naive T cells. The receptor's source is a human donor in good health. CDR3 region: CASSLAGKTYEQYF. DNA for the CDR3: TGTGCCAGCAGTCTAGCGGGTAAGACCTACGAGCAGTACTTC.